The rows below give T cell receptor beta chains drawn from one sample of a study of blood T cell repertoires in COVID-19. TCRdb keeps only in-frame clones here, not all; method: immunoSEQ multiplex PCR. The table has about 220,000 clones, about 80% seen once. Sequencing input: peripheral blood. Source of these receptors: a woman between 40 and 50 years old with active or convalescent COVID-19. The CDR3 runs from the conserved cysteine through the conserved F or W. The D gene is left open where the match is weak. Where a row states a size, it is once, few, many or the class of an expanded clone; other rows omit it.

d_gene: TRBD1; abundance: .; j_gene: TRBJ2-1; v_gene: TRBV2; CDR3aa: CASSATGEVDNEQFF; CDR3nt: TGTGCCAGCAGTGCGACAGGGGAAGTGGACAATGAGCAGTTCTTC
d_gene: .; abundance: .; j_gene: TRBJ2-3; v_gene: TRBV12-3/TRBV12-4; CDR3aa: CASSLRQVDTQYF; CDR3nt: TGTGCCAGCAGTTTAAGACAGGTGGATACGCAGTATTTT
d_gene: .; abundance: few; j_gene: TRBJ1-3; v_gene: TRBV11-1; CDR3aa: CASSFGPTGSGNTIYF; CDR3nt: TGTGCCAGCAGCTTTGGACCGACAGGCTCTGGAAACACCATATATTTT
d_gene: TRBD1; abundance: .; j_gene: TRBJ2-2; v_gene: TRBV7-8; CDR3aa: CASSLSRTGGSSGELFF; CDR3nt: TGTGCCAGCAGCTTATCCCGGACAGGGGGCTCATCCGGGGAGCTGTTTTTT
d_gene: TRBD2; abundance: once; j_gene: TRBJ2-7; v_gene: TRBV25-1; CDR3aa: CASSEPSGNYEQYF; CDR3nt: TGTGCCAGCAGTGAACCTAGCGGGAACTACGAGCAGTACTTC
d_gene: .; abundance: .; j_gene: TRBJ1-4; v_gene: TRBV5-1; CDR3aa: CASSLEGSNEKLFF; CDR3nt: TGCGCCAGCAGCTTGGAGGGGTCTAATGAAAAACTGTTTTTT
d_gene: .; abundance: .; j_gene: TRBJ2-2; v_gene: TRBV21-1; CDR3aa: CASSAPSGTGGVGELFF; CDR3nt: TGTGCCAGCAGCGCGCCGTCCGGGACAGGGGGGGTCGGGGAGCTGTTTTTT
d_gene: TRBD2; abundance: .; j_gene: TRBJ2-5; v_gene: TRBV6-2/TRBV6-3; CDR3aa: CASSVAGEQETQYF; CDR3nt: TGTGCCAGCAGTGTTGCGGGGGAACAAGAGACCCAGTACTTC
d_gene: .; abundance: .; j_gene: TRBJ2-7; v_gene: TRBV6-5; CDR3aa: CASSRAGPTYEQYF; CDR3nt: TGTGCCAGCAGTAGGGCGGGACCCACCTACGAGCAGTACTTC
d_gene: .; abundance: .; j_gene: TRBJ2-6; v_gene: TRBV19; CDR3aa: CASSPSPGANVLTF; CDR3nt: TGTGCCAGTAGTCCCTCCCCTGGGGCCAACGTCCTGACTTTC
d_gene: .; abundance: few; j_gene: TRBJ1-2; v_gene: TRBV11-3; CDR3aa: CASSLEWTEEGGYTF; CDR3nt: TGTGCCAGCAGCTTAGAATGGACAGAAGAGGGAGGCTACACCTTC
d_gene: TRBD2; abundance: .; j_gene: TRBJ2-3; v_gene: TRBV19; CDR3aa: CASSMLGTSGTTDTQYF; CDR3nt: TGTGCCAGTAGTATGCTCGGGACTAGCGGGACCACAGATACGCAGTATTTT
d_gene: TRBD1; abundance: .; j_gene: TRBJ2-7; v_gene: TRBV27; CDR3aa: CASRPGTGSSYEQYF; CDR3nt: TGTGCCAGCAGGCCAGGGACAGGGTCGTCCTACGAGCAGTACTTC
d_gene: .; abundance: .; j_gene: TRBJ2-7; v_gene: TRBV7-3; CDR3aa: CASSLQGSEYYEQYF; CDR3nt: TGTGCCAGCAGCTTACAGGGCAGCGAGTACTACGAGCAGTACTTC
d_gene: .; abundance: .; j_gene: TRBJ2-5; v_gene: TRBV19; CDR3aa: CASSIVSSQETQYF; CDR3nt: TGTGCCAGTAGTATAGTCAGTTCCCAAGAGACCCAGTACTTC
d_gene: TRBD2; abundance: .; j_gene: TRBJ2-1; v_gene: TRBV5-6; CDR3aa: CASSLGTSALSYNEQFF; CDR3nt: TGTGCCAGCAGCTTGGGGACTAGCGCTCTGTCCTACAATGAGCAGTTCTTC
d_gene: .; abundance: .; j_gene: TRBJ1-2; v_gene: TRBV30; CDR3aa: CAWETALYGYTF; CDR3nt: TGTGCCTGGGAGACAGCACTCTATGGCTACACCTTC
d_gene: TRBD2; abundance: .; j_gene: TRBJ2-1; v_gene: TRBV9; CDR3aa: CASSVDTSGSFTYNEQFF; CDR3nt: TGTGCCAGCAGCGTAGACACTAGCGGGAGCTTCACCTACAATGAGCAGTTCTTC
d_gene: TRBD1; abundance: .; j_gene: TRBJ1-1; v_gene: TRBV5-5; CDR3aa: CASSLATGGHTEAFF; CDR3nt: TGTGCCAGCAGCTTGGCAACAGGGGGCCACACTGAAGCTTTCTTT
d_gene: TRBD1; abundance: .; j_gene: TRBJ1-1; v_gene: TRBV6-5; CDR3aa: CASSSRDREDTEAFF; CDR3nt: TGTGCCAGCAGTTCCAGGGACAGGGAGGACACTGAAGCTTTCTTT
d_gene: TRBD2; abundance: .; j_gene: TRBJ2-1; v_gene: TRBV5-8; CDR3aa: CASRYGLAGGPFAEQFF; CDR3nt: TGTGCCAGCAGATACGGACTAGCGGGAGGCCCATTCGCTGAGCAGTTCTTC
d_gene: TRBD2; abundance: .; j_gene: TRBJ2-7; v_gene: TRBV19; CDR3aa: CASSIVAGEAYEQYF; CDR3nt: TGTGCCAGTAGTATAGTTGCGGGGGAGGCCTACGAGCAGTACTTC
d_gene: .; abundance: .; j_gene: TRBJ2-5; v_gene: TRBV19; CDR3aa: CASSTGSGAGETQYF; CDR3nt: TGTGCCAGTAGTACTGGCTCAGGGGCCGGAGAGACCCAGTACTTC
d_gene: .; abundance: .; j_gene: TRBJ1-2; v_gene: TRBV4-1; CDR3aa: CASSQDGGVWYGYTF; CDR3nt: TGCGCCAGCAGCCAAGATGGCGGAGTTTGGTATGGCTACACCTTC
d_gene: TRBD1; abundance: .; j_gene: TRBJ1-6; v_gene: TRBV25-1; CDR3aa: CASSELGQGVSPLHF; CDR3nt: TGTGCCAGCAGTGAATTGGGACAGGGGGTTTCACCCCTCCACTTT
d_gene: TRBD2; abundance: .; j_gene: TRBJ2-5; v_gene: TRBV24-1; CDR3aa: CATSDPTPLLDSGETQYF; CDR3nt: TGTGCCACCAGTGATCCCACCCCCCTACTAGATAGCGGGGAGACCCAGTACTTC
d_gene: .; abundance: few; j_gene: TRBJ1-5; v_gene: TRBV6-5; CDR3aa: CASRSGVRNQPQHF; CDR3nt: TGTGCCAGCAGATCAGGGGTGCGAAATCAGCCCCAGCATTTT
d_gene: .; abundance: .; j_gene: TRBJ1-5; v_gene: TRBV2; CDR3aa: CASIREQDQPQHF; CDR3nt: TGTGCCAGCATTAGGGAGCAGGATCAGCCCCAGCATTTT
d_gene: .; abundance: .; j_gene: TRBJ1-4; v_gene: TRBV4-3; CDR3aa: CASSQDPDSFLNEKLFF; CDR3nt: TGCGCCAGCAGCCAAGATCCGGACAGCTTCCTTAATGAAAAACTGTTTTTT
d_gene: .; abundance: .; j_gene: TRBJ1-6; v_gene: TRBV7-2; CDR3aa: CASSINRQFGSPLHF; CDR3nt: TGTGCCAGCAGCATAAACAGGCAATTTGGATCACCCCTCCACTTT
d_gene: .; abundance: once; j_gene: TRBJ2-1; v_gene: TRBV9; CDR3aa: CASRATGYQEQFF; CDR3nt: TGTGCCAGCAGAGCTACAGGGTATCAGGAGCAGTTCTTC